This TCR beta chain was recovered during a study of technical replicates of blood from several donors. Germline V gene sequence: CDR1 LGHNA, CDR2 YNFKEQ. V trimming: 1 base; J trimming: 0 bases; junction bases outside the gene matches: 2. The CDR3 spans 15 residues. Clones were read by immunoSEQ multiplex PCR, and TCRdb kept only the in-frame ones, dropping some. The sample has roughly 100,000 clones; under 96% are singletons. The rearrangement links TRBV4-2 to TRBJ2-7, with 8 bases aligning to TRBD2. The TCR originated in a human donor in good health. Source material: T cells isolated from PBMCs. The CDR3 region is CASSQGLANSYEQYF. As DNA, the CDR3 is TGTGCCAGCAGCCAAGGACTAGCGAACTCCTACGAGCAGTACTTC.